This is a list of T cell receptor beta chains from one sample in a study of radiotherapy plus CTLA-4 blockade in lung cancer. Libraries were prepared by immunoSEQ multiplex PCR; TCRdb keeps only in-frame clonotypes and omits some of them. Of 71,000 or so clones listed, about 87% are singletons. The sequences come from peripheral blood, collected from a patient treated with radiotherapy plus ipilimumab. The receptors were sampled from a human donor with non-small cell lung cancer who had stable disease on radiotherapy plus ipilimumab. The CDR3 runs from the conserved cysteine through the conserved F or W. D genes are given only for firm matches. Clone size is shown for a subset of rows, as once, few, many or a class of expanded clone.

clone size	J gene	V gene	D gene	CDR3 protein	CDR3 DNA
.	TRBJ1-2	TRBV11-2	TRBD1	CASSGYRDRDNYGYTF	TGTGCCAGCAGCGGCTACAGGGACAGGGACAACTATGGCTACACCTTC
.	TRBJ2-2	TRBV27	.	CASTRLGRMNTGELFF	TGTGCCAGCACCCGGCTGGGACGGATGAACACCGGGGAGCTGTTTTTT
once	TRBJ2-7	TRBV7-8	.	CASSPQPRGWLSEQYF	TGTGCCAGCAGCCCACAACCGAGGGGCTGGTTAAGCGAGCAGTACTTC
.	TRBJ2-7	TRBV6-5	.	CASSGSGNYEQYF	TGTGCCAGCAGTGGCTCCGGGAACTACGAGCAGTACTTC
once	TRBJ2-1	TRBV5-1	.	CASSSPGTRQFF	TGCGCCAGCAGCTCCCCCGGGACGAGGCAGTTCTTC
.	TRBJ2-5	TRBV7-2	TRBD2	CASSYSGGAGGQTQYF	TGTGCCAGCAGCTATAGCGGGGGGGCCGGGGGACAGACCCAGTACTTC
.	TRBJ2-7	TRBV5-6	.	CASSSRTYYEQYF	TGTGCCAGCAGCTCTCGGACCTACTACGAGCAGTACTTC
.	TRBJ1-6	TRBV18	TRBD1	CASSPGQGVNSPLHF	TGTGCCAGCTCACCGGGACAGGGGGTCAATTCACCCCTCCACTTT
.	TRBJ2-3	TRBV29-1	TRBD2	CSVEGTSGGKDTQYF	TGCAGCGTTGAAGGGACTAGCGGGGGGAAAGATACGCAGTATTTT
.	TRBJ2-1	TRBV6-4	.	CASSDSGSSYNEQFF	TGTGCCAGCAGTGACTCCGGGAGTTCCTACAATGAGCAGTTCTTC
.	TRBJ1-5	TRBV4-1	.	CASSQARGGSGNQPQHF	TGCGCCAGCAGCCAAGCCAGGGGCGGGTCAGGCAATCAGCCCCAGCATTTT
.	TRBJ2-3	TRBV5-8	.	CASALGAQDTQYF	TGTGCCAGCGCCCTGGGCGCCCAAGATACGCAGTATTTT
.	TRBJ2-3	TRBV4-1	TRBD2	CASSQGISGSSDTQYF	TGCGCCAGCAGCCAAGGAATAAGCGGGAGTTCGGATACGCAGTATTTT
.	TRBJ1-1	TRBV9	.	CASSQGGQLNTEAFF	TGTGCCAGCAGCCAAGGCGGACAGTTGAACACTGAAGCTTTCTTT
.	TRBJ2-4	TRBV9	.	CASSVDPPGAAKNIQYF	TGTGCCAGCAGCGTAGACCCCCCGGGGGCGGCCAAAAACATTCAGTACTTC
once	TRBJ2-1	TRBV13	TRBD2	CASSLRTTSGHVQFF	TGTGCCAGCAGCCTAAGGACTACTAGCGGGCATGTGCAGTTCTTC
.	TRBJ1-2	TRBV28	.	CASSLDSSTGYGYTF	TGTGCCAGCAGTCTAGACAGTTCCACTGGTTATGGCTACACCTTC
.	TRBJ2-3	TRBV9	.	CASSVQGRGDTQYF	TGTGCCAGCAGCGTACAGGGGCGGGGAGATACGCAGTATTTT
.	TRBJ2-1	TRBV15	TRBD2	CATSRASGGGSNNEQFF	TGTGCCACCAGCAGAGCTAGCGGGGGTGGGAGTAACAATGAGCAGTTCTTC
few	TRBJ2-2	TRBV18	.	CASSTTGELFF	TGTGCCAGCTCAACGACCGGGGAGCTGTTTTTT
.	TRBJ2-1	TRBV6-1	TRBD2	CASSDLAGGYNEQFF	TGTGCCAGCAGTGATTTAGCGGGAGGGTACAATGAGCAGTTCTTC
.	TRBJ1-2	TRBV11-3	TRBD1	CASRGQGGLRYTF	TGTGCCAGCAGGGGACAGGGAGGCCTTCGGTACACCTTC